This is a list of T cell receptor beta chains from one sample in a study of shared clonotypes between healthy human individuals. Only in-frame clones appear in the TCRdb table, and some are missing; sequencing was by immunoSEQ multiplex PCR. The table lists around 2,100,000 clones, about 95% of them singletons. Material for sequencing was naive CD8+ T cells sorted from blood. The receptors derive from a man in his late teens or twenties in good health. CDR3s include the opening cysteine and the closing phenylalanine or tryptophan. D genes are given only for firm matches. For some rows the clone size is stated as once, few or many, or as a class when expanded; others skip it.

TRBJ2-1 TRBV15 . . TGTGCCACCAGCAGAGATAGGGGTGAGCAGTTCTTC CATSRDRGEQFF
TRBJ2-7 TRBV13 . . TGTGCCAGCAGCCTTCGTAAGGGACTGTCGGGAGAGCAGTACTTC CASSLRKGLSGEQYF
TRBJ2-7 TRBV27 . . TGTGCCAGCAGCGACGGAGTAGCCTACGAGCAGTACTTC CASSDGVAYEQYF
TRBJ2-2 TRBV28 . TRBD1 TGTGCCAGCAGTTTTTACAGGGGGCCCCCAGCCGGGGAGCTGTTTTTT CASSFYRGPPAGELFF
TRBJ1-5 TRBV27 . . TGTGCCAGCAGTCCCCACAGCGTCGTTAATCAGCCCCAGCATTTT CASSPHSVVNQPQHF
TRBJ1-2 TRBV7-9 once . TGTGCCAGCAGCCCGTCGGTAATGGACTATGGCTACACCTTC CASSPSVMDYGYTF
TRBJ2-7 TRBV11-2 . . TGTGCTACGGGGCCTCACTCCTACGAGCAGTACTTC CATGPHSYEQYF
TRBJ1-1 TRBV19 . . TGTGCCAGTAGTATAGATCGTCACAGGGAGGACACTGAAGCTTTCTTT CASSIDRHREDTEAFF
TRBJ2-1 TRBV7-9 . . TGTGCCAGCAGCAATCTACTAGCCTACGACAATGAGCAGTTCTTC CASSNLLAYDNEQFF
TRBJ1-5 TRBV25-1 . . TGTGCCAGCAGTGAATGGACAGACAATCAGCCCCAGCATTTT CASSEWTDNQPQHF
TRBJ2-1 TRBV10-3 . TRBD2 TGTGCCATCAGTGAGTTAGCGGGGGGTGAGCAGTTCTTC CAISELAGGEQFF
TRBJ2-7 TRBV7-9 . TRBD2 TGTGCCAGCAGCCGGGGGGACGTCGGGTCTCACGAGCAGTACTTC CASSRGDVGSHEQYF
TRBJ1-1 TRBV27 once . TGTGCCAGCAGTTTGGAGGCAGCCTCCATGAACACTGAAGCTTTCTTT CASSLEAASMNTEAFF
TRBJ2-2 TRBV6-5 . . TGTGCCAGCAGTTACTCCTTGGGGACCACCGGGGAGCTGTTTTTT CASSYSLGTTGELFF
TRBJ2-5 TRBV13 . . TGTGCCAGCAGCTCAACCCCAGGGTCTCGGGAGACCCAGTACTTC CASSSTPGSRETQYF
TRBJ2-3 TRBV29-1 . TRBD1 TGCAGCGTCCCGGGACAGGGTCGACACACAGATACGCAGTATTTT CSVPGQGRHTDTQYF
TRBJ2-7 TRBV29-1 . . TGCAGCGTTGCGGGGGTGACCACCTACGAGCAGTACTTC CSVAGVTTYEQYF
TRBJ2-1 TRBV4-3 . . TGCGCCAGCAGCCAAGACCAGGGTGCCTTCTCCTACAATGAGCAGTTCTTC CASSQDQGAFSYNEQFF
TRBJ1-4 TRBV27 once . TGTGCCAGCAGTTATATAGGGGGGACAACTAATGAAAAACTGTTTTTT CASSYIGGTTNEKLFF
TRBJ1-2 TRBV6-5 once TRBD1 TGTGCCAGCAGTCCCGGGACAGGCGTCTATGGCTACACCTTC CASSPGTGVYGYTF
TRBJ2-7 TRBV7-8 . TRBD1 TGTGCCAGCAGCTCATTAGACAGGGGGGAATGGGAGCAGTACTTC CASSSLDRGEWEQYF
TRBJ1-1 TRBV27 once . TGTGCCAGCCGACACATCGGGCCTCGAGGCACTGAAGCTTTCTTT CASRHIGPRGTEAFF
TRBJ2-1 TRBV11-3 . . TGTGCCAGCAGCTTAGGCGGTAGCGGTGAGCAGTTCTTC CASSLGGSGEQFF
TRBJ1-2 TRBV30 . . TGTGCCTGGAACCCTCCGGAAGGGGTCGCAGATGGCTACACCTTC CAWNPPEGVADGYTF
TRBJ1-2 TRBV6-6 . . TGTGCCAGCAGTTACGGGGAGGGGCCTGGCTACACCTTC CASSYGEGPGYTF
TRBJ2-1 TRBV7-9 once TRBD1 TGTGCCAGCAGCTTAGAGGGGGCGGGTTACAATGAGCAGTTCTTC CASSLEGAGYNEQFF
TRBJ2-3 TRBV4-3 . . TGCGCCAGCAGCCAAGATCAGGGGGAGGGGGTAGATACGCAGTATTTT CASSQDQGEGVDTQYF
TRBJ2-7 TRBV27 . TRBD1 TGTGCCAGCAGTACTCTGGGGGACAGGGCTCCCTACGAGCAGTACTTC CASSTLGDRAPYEQYF
TRBJ2-7 TRBV30 . TRBD2 TGTGCCTGGGGAGACGTCAAGATTACTAGCGGGGGGCGTACCTACGAGCAGTACTTC CAWGDVKITSGGRTYEQYF
TRBJ2-7 TRBV6-5 . . TGTGCCAGCCGAGGCAGGTATCCCTACGAGCAGTACTTC CASRGRYPYEQYF
TRBJ2-3 TRBV9 . TRBD2 TGTGCCAGCAGCTCTAGCGGGAGTTACTCTAGCACAGATACGCAGTATTTT CASSSSGSYSSTDTQYF
TRBJ2-2 TRBV7-8 . . TGTGCCGGAACGGGGGCTAGCGGTGCGAACGGGGAGCTGTTTTTT CAGTGASGANGELFF
TRBJ2-7 TRBV2 once TRBD1 TGTGCCAGCACCGAGGACAGGGCCGAGCAGTACTTC CASTEDRAEQYF
TRBJ2-7 TRBV5-4 . . TGTGCCAGCAGCGGGGGAGGCTACGAGCAGTACTTC CASSGGGYEQYF
TRBJ1-4 TRBV5-1 . . TGCGCCAGCAGCCTGGACGGAGGGATTACTAATGAAAAACTGTTTTTT CASSLDGGITNEKLFF
TRBJ2-3 TRBV5-1 . TRBD1 TGCGCCAGCAGCGAGGGACAGATAAGCACAGATACGCAGTATTTT CASSEGQISTDTQYF
TRBJ2-7 TRBV7-6 . . TGTGCCAGCAGCTTAGGTCTGGGACCCAACTACGAGCAGTACTTC CASSLGLGPNYEQYF
TRBJ2-3 TRBV5-8 . . TGTGCCATCAGAGATACGCAGTATTTT CAIRDTQYF
TRBJ2-7 TRBV27 . TRBD2 TGTGCCAGCAGTTCCGGGACTAGCGGGATTTACGAGCAGTACTTC CASSSGTSGIYEQYF
TRBJ2-1 TRBV13 . . TGTGCCAGCAGCGCCCACTCCTCCGACCCTAACAATGAGCAGTTCTTC CASSAHSSDPNNEQFF
TRBJ1-2 TRBV7-2 . . TGTGCCAGCAGCTTAGTGGGGGTCATCGATGGCTACACCTTC CASSLVGVIDGYTF
TRBJ1-5 TRBV10-2 once . TGCGCCAGCAGTGAGTCGGTTGTTCAGCCCCAGCATTTT CASSESVVQPQHF